These 21 T cell receptor beta chains were sequenced from one sample in a study of T-cell reconstitution after alpha-beta-depleted transplantation in children. TCRbeta library construction was performed incorporating unique molecular identifiers. Each CDR3 protein gets one entry after TCRdb re-called the PCR reads with MiXCR. This sample has more than 250,000 distinct CDR3 sequences, with 9.9% found just once. The material sequenced was PBMCs from the stem cell graft donor, taken from the stem cell graft. These receptors originate from a human donor who donated a stem cell graft to a child with SCID.

The table lists this clonotype with many counts. V usage is TRBV7-3 and J usage is TRBJ2-7, with D maybe TRBD2 (5 bases). The CDR3 spans 13 residues. Trimming pared 5 bases from V and 3 bases from J, leaving 11 bases between. Per the germline V gene, CDR1 is SGHTA and CDR2 is FQGTGA. CDR3 in DNA: TGTGCCAGCAGCCCATTCGGAGGCTACGAGCAGTACTTC. Its translation is CASSPFGGYEQYF.

A few counts support this clonotype. The chain has TRBV5-6 and TRBJ2-3, with TRBD1 as a possible D gene (6 bases). V was cut by 4 bases and J by 8 bases, with 17 bases left in between. Germline V gives CDR1 SGHDT, CDR2 YYEEEE. This CDR3 is built from 14 residues. The CDR3 nucleotides are TGTGCCAGCAGCCTCTTTACAGGGAAGGGTACGCAGTATTTT. Translated: CASSLFTGKGTQYF.

The rearrangement joins TRBV6-1 to TRBJ2-5; D is unresolved. The germline V gene has CDR1 MNHNS and CDR2 SASEGT. The CDR3 contains 15 residues. Trimming pared 7 bases from V and 5 bases from J, leaving 20 bases between. The chain's CDR3 is CASTSPPPAVETQYF. DNA for the CDR3: TGTGCCAGCACCTCACCCCCCCCGGCAGTGGAGACCCAGTACTTC.

This clonotype was seen many times. The rearrangement links TRBV9 to TRBJ2-3; D is possibly TRBD2 (6 bases). CDR3 length: 14 residues. Trimming took off 2 bases at V and 4 bases at J, with 11 bases between the two ends. Germline V gene sequence: CDR1 SGDLS, CDR2 YYNGEE. CDR3 protein: CASSVAGSSDTQYF. The DNA for the CDR3 is TGTGCCAGCAGCGTCGCGGGGAGCTCAGATACGCAGTATTTT. Drawing the rest from reference TRBV9 and TRBJ2-3, the complete variable domain is DSGVTQTPKHLITATGQRVTLRCSPRSGDLSVYWYQQSLDQGLQFLIQYYNGEERAKGNILERFSAQQFPDLHSELNLSSLELGDSALYFCASSVAGSSDTQYFGPGTRLTVL.

J is TRBJ2-3 and V is TRBV10-3; D ambiguous. The V end lost 10 bases, the J end lost 0 bases, and 8 bases lay between the germline ends. CDR3 size: 12 residues. Germline V lookup: CDR1 ENHRY, CDR2 SYGVKD. The CDR3: CATVSSTDTQYF. CDR3 bases: TGTGCCACCGTATCTAGCACAGATACGCAGTATTTT.

This clonotype occurred a few times. This chain joins TRBV7-3 and TRBJ2-1; weak D call: TRBD1 (6 bases). The CDR3 is 16 amino acids. The germline V and J ends were trimmed by 5 bases and 1 base, with 15 bases remaining between them. Germline V gives CDR1 SGHTA, CDR2 FQGTGA. The CDR3 region is CASSARLGGSYNEQFF. CDR3 coding DNA: TGTGCCAGCAGCGCACGGCTAGGGGGTTCCTACAATGAGCAGTTCTTC.

This clonotype was observed a handful of times. The genes are TRBV7-8 and TRBJ2-3; D assignment may be TRBD1 or TRBD2 (5 bases each). CDR1 is SGHVS and CDR2 is FQNEAQ in the germline V gene. CDR3 length: 14 amino acids. V was pared by 5 bases and J by 4 bases, with 13 bases between. CDR3 residues: CASSRDGAPDTQYF. DNA for the CDR3: TGTGCCAGCAGCCGCGACGGGGCGCCAGATACGCAGTATTTT.

This clonotype has at least ten counts. The rearrangement joins TRBV7-2 to TRBJ1-2; TRBD1 is a possible D gene (5 bases). Germline V lookup: CDR1 SGHTA, CDR2 FQGNSA. This CDR3 region has 12 residues. Trimming shortened V by 4 bases and J by 4 bases, and 7 bases separated the two germline ends. CDR3 loop: CASSSTVYGYTF. CDR3 DNA: TGTGCCAGCAGCTCGACAGTCTATGGCTACACCTTC.

This clonotype appeared a single time. The chain carries TRBV18 and TRBJ1-5; tentatively, D is TRBD1 (6 bases). Germline V gene data show CDR1 as KGHSH and CDR2 as LQKENI. V was trimmed by 5 bases and J by 0 bases, leaving 11 bases between them. This CDR3 is 15 amino acids long. For the CDR3, the DNA is TGTGCCAGCTCATGGAACAGGGATAGCAATCAGCCCCAGCATTTT. It yields the protein CASSWNRDSNQPQHF.

This clonotype has at least ten counts. The chain uses TRBV20-1 and TRBJ2-7, with 7 bases aligning to TRBD1. V trimming: 6 bases; J trimming: 2 bases; junction bases outside the gene matches: 10. Germline V lookup: CDR1 DFQATT, CDR2 SNEGSKA (reference sequence). This CDR3 region has 14 residues. As DNA, the CDR3 is TGCAGTGCCTTTAGAGACAGGGCCGCCTACGAGCAGTACTTC. Its protein product is CSAFRDRAAYEQYF.

This clonotype occurred a few times. The V and J genes are TRBV18 and TRBJ2-7; 11 bases are a match to TRBD2. CDR3 length: 16 residues. Germline V gene lookup returns CDR1 KGHSH and CDR2 LQKENI. V trimming: 1 base; J trimming: 5 bases; junction bases outside the gene matches: 7. The DNA for the CDR3 is TGTGCCAGCTCACCACTTAGCGGGGGGGCTCGGAACGAGCAGTACTTC. Translating gives CASSPLSGGARNEQYF.

This clonotype came up a few times. The chain carries TRBV3-1 and TRBJ2-4; D might be TRBD1 (5 bases). Germline V gene data show CDR1 as LGHDT and CDR2 as YNNKEL (reference sequence). The CDR3 covers 16 residues. The V end was cut by 0 bases, the J end by 0 bases, with 9 bases between. CDR3 sequence (DNA): TGTGCCAGCAGCCAAGAGGTCAGGGCAGCCAAAAACATTCAGTACTTC. It encodes CASSQEVRAAKNIQYF.

This clonotype occurred a few times. CDR3 nucleotide sequence: TGCGCCAGCAGATTCGGGACAGGGGAGGCCAAAAACATTCAGTACTTC. Translation gives CASRFGTGEAKNIQYF. The chain employs TRBV5-1 and TRBJ2-4; 10 nucleotides match TRBD1. The ends lost 5 bases at V and 1 base at J; junction bases unmatched: 6. Looked up from germline, CDR1 is SGHRS and CDR2 is YFSETQ. The CDR3 consists of 16 residues.

The rearrangement links TRBV20-1 to TRBJ2-2; TRBD2 aligns across 16 bases. This CDR3 has 17 residues. Per the germline V gene, CDR1 is DFQATT and CDR2 is SNEGSKA (reference sequence). V shed 6 bases, J shed 5 bases, and the junction held 9 bases outside the gene matches. The CDR3 loop reads CSAPGLAGGSITGELFF. CDR3 DNA sequence: TGCAGTGCGCCGGGACTAGCGGGGGGGAGTATTACCGGGGAGCTGTTTTTT.

The DNA for the CDR3 is TGTGCCAGCTCATCTTTGGGTTTCACAGATACGCAGTATTTT. It encodes CASSSLGFTDTQYF. The gene calls are TRBV18 and TRBJ2-3; D call uncertain. Germline V gene data show CDR1 as KGHSH and CDR2 as LQKENI. Trimming removed 5 bases at V and 2 bases at J, with 11 bases between. The CDR3 length is 14 residues. The whole variable domain, remainder taken from reference TRBV18 and TRBJ2-3, is NAGVMQNPRHLVRRRGQEARLRCSPMKGHSHVYWYRQLPEEGLKFMVYLQKENIIDESGMPKERFSAEFPKEGPSILRIQQVVRGDSAAYFCASSSLGFTDTQYFGPGTRLTVL.

On this clonotype: This may be a read error: a much more frequent sequence differs by one nucleotide. The chain is built from TRBV10-3 and TRBJ2-1; 9 bases map to TRBD2. The CDR3 is 14 residues long. V gave up 6 bases and J gave up 8 bases; unmatched junction bases: 8. Looked up from germline, CDR1 is ENHRY and CDR2 is SYGVKD. As DNA, the CDR3 is TGTGCCATCAGGTCTAGCGGGGTGGCTGATGAGCAGTTCTTC. It specifies CAIRSSGVADEQFF.

The V gene is TRBV29-1, the J gene TRBJ2-7, with D unclear. Germline V gene data show CDR1 as SQVTM and CDR2 as ANQGSEA. The CDR3 runs 12 residues. V was trimmed by 6 bases and J by 1 base, leaving 10 bases between them. In nucleotides, the CDR3 is TGCAGCGTCACCCTGATTTCCTACGAGCAGTACTTC. Encoded protein: CSVTLISYEQYF.

The chain combines TRBV4-1 with TRBJ2-7; the match to TRBD1 covers 9 bases. The V gene end was trimmed by 7 bases and the J gene end by 5 bases; junction bases not matched to a gene: 15. The CDR3 length is 16 residues. Per germline, CDR1 MGHRA and CDR2 YSYEKL. CDR3 sequence: CASTFGPGQGVHEQYF. CDR3 coding DNA: TGCGCCAGCACCTTCGGCCCGGGACAGGGTGTCCACGAGCAGTACTTC.

This clonotype was observed a few times. The rearrangement joins TRBV10-3 to TRBJ1-1; D uncertain. The CDR3 has 12 residues. CDR1 is ENHRY and CDR2 is SYGVKD in the germline V gene. The germline V and J ends were trimmed by 10 bases and 4 bases, with 13 bases remaining between them. CDR3 in amino acids: CATRNPPTEAFF. CDR3 DNA: TGTGCCACCAGAAATCCTCCCACTGAAGCTTTCTTT.

This clonotype was counted at least ten times. The rearrangement uses TRBV5-1 and TRBJ2-2, with TRBD1 matching 12 bases. Germline CDR1 is SGHRS and CDR2 is YFSETQ. Losses at the gene ends were 8 bases for V and 4 bases for J; bases not matched to a gene: 15. CDR3 length: 18 residues. The CDR3 sequence: CASHGGTGGSQITGELFF. CDR3 bases: TGCGCCAGTCACGGGGGGACAGGGGGCTCCCAGATCACCGGGGAGCTGTTTTTT.

This clonotype came up a few times. The rearrangement links TRBV5-1 to TRBJ2-7; D not resolved. Trimming pared 0 bases from V and 6 bases from J, leaving 7 bases between. The CDR3 spans 12 residues. CDR1 and CDR2 from the germline V gene are SGHRS and YFSETQ. CDR3 DNA sequence: TGCGCCAGCAGCTTGGACACCCTCGAGCAGTACTTC. Encoded protein: CASSLDTLEQYF.